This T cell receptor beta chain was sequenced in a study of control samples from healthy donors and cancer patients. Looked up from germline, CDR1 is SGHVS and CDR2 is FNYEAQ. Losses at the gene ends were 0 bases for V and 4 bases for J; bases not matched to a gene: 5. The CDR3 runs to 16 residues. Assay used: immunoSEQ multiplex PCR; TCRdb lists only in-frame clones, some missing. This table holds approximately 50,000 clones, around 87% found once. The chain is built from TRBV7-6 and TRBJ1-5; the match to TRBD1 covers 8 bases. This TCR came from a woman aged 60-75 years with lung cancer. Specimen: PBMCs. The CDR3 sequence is CASSLATGAWNQPQHF. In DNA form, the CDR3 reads TGTGCCAGCAGCTTAGCGACAGGGGCATGGAATCAGCCCCAGCATTTT.